These 28 T cell receptor beta chains share one sample of origin, sequenced in a study of T cell changes during pregnancy in multiple sclerosis. Only in-frame clones appear in the TCRdb table, and some are missing; sequencing was by immunoSEQ multiplex PCR. The table shows about 49,000 clones, with approximately 94% occurring only once. The sample here was CD8+ T cells from peripheral blood mononuclear cells, taken before pregnancy. The receptors come from a female donor with multiple sclerosis, enrolled in a pregnancy study.

The chain has TRBV19 and TRBJ2-3; 7 bases fit TRBD2. Germline lookup yields CDR1 LNHDA and CDR2 SQIVND (reference sequence). CDR3 length: 14 residues. Losses at the gene ends were 3 bases for V and 0 bases for J; bases not matched to a gene: 0. In DNA form, the CDR3 reads TGTGCCAGTAGTATTAGCGGGAGCACAGATACGCAGTATTTT. Amino acid sequence: CASSISGSTDTQYF.

The V call is TRBV19, the J call TRBJ2-1, with D perhaps matching TRBD2 (5 bases). Germline assignment: CDR1 LNHDA and CDR2 SQIVND (reference sequence). There are 13 residues in the CDR3. Trimming pared 5 bases from V and 2 bases from J, leaving 7 bases between. Here the CDR3 DNA reads TGTGCCAGTAGTGCCGGGACCTACAATGAGCAGTTCTTC. It yields the protein CASSAGTYNEQFF.

The chain couples TRBV6-5 to TRBJ2-2; the match to TRBD2 covers 9 bases. Germline V gene data show CDR1 as MNHEY and CDR2 as SVGAGI. The trim removed 2 bases at V and 6 bases at J, leaving 4 bases unmatched. This CDR3 comprises 15 residues. The CDR3 DNA follows: TGTGCCAGCAGTTACGGGAGCGGGAGGTCCGGGGAGCTGTTTTTT. Protein sequence: CASSYGSGRSGELFF.

CDR3 sequence reads: CASNGLAGETQYF. For the CDR3, the DNA is TGCGCCAGCAACGGACTAGCGGGGGAGACCCAGTACTTC. The chain carries TRBV5-1 and TRBJ2-5; 12 positions agree with TRBD2. V lost 6 bases to trimming and J lost 5 bases; unmatched junction nucleotides: 2. Germline-derived CDR1 and CDR2 are SGHRS and YFSETQ. This CDR3 is built from 13 residues.

The chain joins TRBV5-6 to TRBJ2-1; maybe TRBD1 (5 bases). Germline V gene lookup returns CDR1 SGHDT and CDR2 YYEEEE. V lost 0 bases and J 7 bases, leaving 14 bases between the germline ends. This CDR3 has 15 residues. The CDR3, as DNA: TGTGCCAGCAGCTTGGCGTACAGGCGGTGGAATGAGCAGTTCTTC. Translating it yields CASSLAYRRWNEQFF.

This chain joins TRBV6-1 and TRBJ2-5; the match to TRBD1 covers 10 bases. The CDR3 length is 15 residues. V lost 1 base, J lost 2 bases, and 1 base stayed unmatched. Per the germline V gene, CDR1 is MNHNS and CDR2 is SASEGT. The CDR3 spells CASSEGDRGQETQYF. Here the CDR3 DNA reads TGTGCCAGCAGTGAAGGGGACAGGGGACAAGAGACCCAGTACTTC.

The chain employs TRBV7-8 and TRBJ2-1; 7 bases are shared with TRBD2. CDR1 is SGHVS, CDR2 FQNEAQ, per germline. Trimming removed 3 bases from V and 7 bases from J; junction bases left unmatched: 27. The length of the CDR3 is 21 residues. The CDR3 DNA reads as TGTGCCAGCAGCTTTCCTAGCGGATGCAGGGCCTACTACGAGACTAGAAATGAGCAGTTCTTC. Translating it yields CASSFPSGCRAYYETRNEQFF.

This chain links TRBV6-5 with TRBJ2-3; the match to TRBD2 covers 8 bases. The CDR3 is 15 amino acids. V was clipped by 4 bases and J by 1 base; unmatched bases: 4. Looked up from germline, CDR1 is MNHEY and CDR2 is SVGAGI. CDR3 nucleotides: TGTGCCAGCAGTTCCCTAGCGGGCGGCACAGATACGCAGTATTTT. Protein sequence: CASSSLAGGTDTQYF.

This clone was found once. The CDR3 DNA follows: TGTGCCAGCAGCGGCGGGGCGGCCGGTGACTATGGCTACACCTTC. It translates to CASSGGAAGDYGYTF. This chain connects TRBV13 to TRBJ1-2, with D possibly TRBD1 on 5 matching bases. CDR1 and CDR2 (germline): PRHDT, FYEKMQ (reference sequence). V shed 5 bases and J shed 3 bases, with 16 bases lying between them. The CDR3 runs 15 residues. Supplemented by reference TRBV13 and TRBJ1-2, the full variable domain reads AAGVIQSPRHLIKEKRETATLKCYPIPRHDTVYWYQQGPGQDPQFLISFYEKMQSDKGSIPDRFSAQQFSDYHSELNMSSLELGDSALYFCASSGGAAGDYGYTFGSGTRLTVV.

The chain is built from TRBV4-2 and TRBJ2-3, with 15 bases aligning to TRBD2. Germline CDR1 reads LGHNA; CDR2 reads YNFKEQ. V trimming: 0 bases; J trimming: 3 bases; junction bases outside the gene matches: 10. The CDR3 is 20 amino acids. The CDR3 sequence: CASSQDPPLGLAGGTDTQYF. CDR3 DNA sequence: TGTGCCAGCAGCCAAGACCCCCCTTTGGGACTAGCGGGAGGAACAGATACGCAGTATTTT.

The count of this clone is one. This rearrangement joins TRBV7-9 to TRBJ2-7; TRBD2 aligns across 11 bases. CDR1 and CDR2 from the germline V gene are SEHNR and FQNEAQ (reference sequence). The J segment lost 7 bases and the V segment lost 4 bases, leaving 9 bases of the junction unmatched. The CDR3 is 15 amino acids. CDR3 coding DNA: TGTGCCAGCAGCTCAGGTACTAGCGGGAGCAGGGAGCAGTACTTC. Protein: CASSSGTSGSREQYF.

The chain carries TRBV6-1 and TRBJ2-3, with TRBD2 matching 7 bases. This CDR3 region has 17 residues. Germline-derived CDR1 and CDR2 are MNHNS and SASEGT. V lost 0 bases and J lost 7; bases outside the gene matches: 13. CDR3 sequence (DNA): TGTGCCAGCAGTGAAGCCCGTGGGGCGGGAGCCCTACATACGCAGTATTTT. This gives the protein CASSEARGAGALHTQYF.

The J gene is TRBJ2-7, the V gene TRBV4-1; 9 nucleotides align to TRBD2. Germline V lookup: CDR1 MGHRA, CDR2 YSYEKL. The CDR3 covers 15 residues. V dropped 1 base and J dropped 7; count of bases not matched to a gene: 8. The CDR3 loop is CASSQAPGLAGEQYF. The CDR3 DNA reads TGCGCCAGCAGCCAAGCCCCGGGACTAGCAGGGGAGCAGTACTTC.

The J gene is TRBJ1-1, the V gene TRBV28; 10 bases line up with TRBD1. The ends lost 4 bases at V and 0 bases at J; junction bases unmatched: 8. This CDR3 comprises 17 residues. CDR1 and CDR2 (germline): MDHEN, SYDVKM. The CDR3 sequence is CASSSLGTGEMNTEAFF. Here the CDR3 DNA reads TGTGCCAGCAGTTCCCTGGGGACAGGGGAGATGAACACTGAAGCTTTCTTT. Based on the CDR3 plus reference TRBV28 and TRBJ1-1, the full variable domain is DVKVTQSSRYLVKRTGEKVFLECVQDMDHENMFWYRQDPGLGLRLIYFSYDVKMKEKGDIPEGYSVSREKKERFSLILESASTNQTSMYLCASSSLGTGEMNTEAFFGQGTRLTVV.

The V and J genes are TRBV5-1 and TRBJ2-5, with 7 bases aligning to TRBD2. CDR3 length: 15 residues. The germline V gene has CDR1 SGHRS and CDR2 YFSETQ. J gave up 2 bases and V 4 bases, and 8 bases lay outside the gene matches. The CDR3 is CASSLGTTSQETQYF. The CDR3 nucleotides read TGCGCCAGCAGCCTAGGGACTACCTCACAAGAGACCCAGTACTTC.

This clone was observed a single time. The chain employs TRBV21-1 and TRBJ2-7; TRBD1, the table's D call, lacks a check against the DNA. TRBV21-1 is flagged as a pseudogene. The CDR3 spans 19 residues. CDR3 protein: CASSKNLNAVLGQGYEQYF. As DNA, the CDR3 is TGTGCCAGCAGCAAAAATCTCAATGCCGTTTTGGGGCAGGGCTACGAGCAGTACTTC.

This rearrangement joins TRBV7-7 to TRBJ2-3; TRBD2 matches at 8 bases. This CDR3 has 13 residues. J gave up 5 bases and V 10 bases, and 8 bases lay outside the gene matches. Germline CDR1 reads SSHAT; CDR2 reads FNYEAQ (reference sequence). The CDR3 coding sequence is TGTGCCACCGGGGGGGGCGTAGGAGATACGCAGTATTTT. This codes for CATGGGVGDTQYF.

The chain uses TRBV10-3 and TRBJ2-7; 10 bases align to TRBD1. The junction had 14 bases not matched to a gene; V was cut back by 3 bases and J by 0 bases. The CDR3 sequence is 19 residues long. Germline V gene sequence: CDR1 ENHRY, CDR2 SYGVKD. CDR3 sequence: CAISEAGTGVKSSSYEQYF. DNA for the CDR3: TGTGCCATCAGTGAAGCCGGGACAGGGGTAAAGAGCAGCTCCTACGAGCAGTACTTC.

This clone showed up just a few times. The chain employs TRBV4-1 and TRBJ1-2; D may be TRBD1 (6 bases). Trimming left V 2 bases short and J 2 bases short, with 9 bases between. Germline lookup yields CDR1 MGHRA and CDR2 YSYEKL. This CDR3 has 14 amino acids. The CDR3 reads CASSQPDRNYGYTF. In DNA form, the CDR3 reads TGCGCCAGCAGCCAACCTGACAGGAACTATGGCTACACCTTC.

This chain connects TRBV7-8 to TRBJ2-7; 10 positions match TRBD2. Germline V gene data show CDR1 as SGHVS and CDR2 as FQNEAQ. The CDR3 is 19 amino acids. V shed 3 bases, J shed 3 bases, and the junction held 17 bases outside the gene matches. The CDR3 sequence is CASSFQEDVAASGSYEQYF. The CDR3 region has the DNA TGTGCCAGCAGCTTCCAGGAGGACGTGGCAGCTAGCGGGAGCTACGAGCAGTACTTC. The full variable domain, completed using reference TRBV7-8 and TRBJ2-7, is GAGVSQSPRYKVAKRGQDVALRCDPISGHVSLFWYQQALGQGPEFLTYFQNEAQLDKSGLPSDRFFAERPEGSVSTLKIQRTQQEDSAVYLCASSFQEDVAASGSYEQYFGPGTRLTVT.

The chain is built from TRBV7-6 and TRBJ1-2; 8 nucleotides align to TRBD1. Germline-derived CDR1 and CDR2 are SGHVS and FNYEAQ. The V segment lost 5 bases and the J segment 3 bases; nucleotides outside the gene matches: 5. The CDR3 length is 14 residues. CDR3 coding DNA: TGTGCCAGCAGCCCCCTGGACAGGGACTATGGCTACACCTTC. It yields the protein CASSPLDRDYGYTF.

The chain is built from TRBV28 and TRBJ1-5; D is unclear. This CDR3 region has 15 residues. Germline values: CDR1 MDHEN, CDR2 SYDVKM. V shed 3 bases and J shed 5 bases, with 14 bases lying between them. For the CDR3, the DNA is TGTGCCAGCAGTTTGGGAGCCCCTAGTGATCAGCCCCAGCATTTT. The encoded protein is CASSLGAPSDQPQHF.

This clone occurred once. The rearrangement links TRBV2 to TRBJ2-5; 11 nucleotides agree with TRBD2. The length of the CDR3 is 15 residues. The J segment lost 5 bases and the V segment lost 7 bases, leaving 9 bases of the junction unmatched. Germline CDR1 and CDR2: SNHLY and FYNNEI. CDR3 DNA: TGTGCCAGCAAATCGACTAGCGGGGCGGGGGAGACCCAGTACTTC. Encoded protein: CASKSTSGAGETQYF.

V gene TRBV29-1 combines with J gene TRBJ2-7, with D tentatively TRBD1 (5 bases). CDR3 length equals 13 residues. Germline loops: CDR1 SQVTM, CDR2 ANQGSEA. With 6 bases removed from V and 2 bases from J, the gap between germline ends came to 14 bases. CDR3 coding DNA: TGCAGCGTGGCCCGCCAGGGCCCCTACGAGCAGTACTTC. Protein sequence: CSVARQGPYEQYF.

V gene TRBV7-9 combines with J gene TRBJ2-2; possibly TRBD2 for D (6 bases). Trimming stripped 2 bases from V and 1 base from J, with 11 bases between. This CDR3 spans 16 amino acids. Germline values: CDR1 SEHNR, CDR2 FQNEAQ (reference sequence). CDR3 coding DNA: TGTGCCAGCAGCTTACCCGGGACTTTGAACACCGGGGAGCTGTTTTTT. As protein: CASSLPGTLNTGELFF.

V usage is TRBV7-8 and J usage is TRBJ2-3, with D possibly TRBD2 on 5 matching bases. The CDR3 runs 16 residues. Germline-derived CDR1 and CDR2 are SGHVS and FQNEAQ. The V and J ends lost 4 bases and 0 bases respectively, with 14 bases between them. The CDR3 region is CASSYGVSSSTDTQYF. CDR3 sequence (DNA): TGTGCCAGCAGCTACGGGGTTAGCTCTAGCACAGATACGCAGTATTTT.

The rearrangement uses TRBV20-1 and TRBJ1-2, with D perhaps TRBD1 (5 bases). Germline V gene data show CDR1 as DFQATT and CDR2 as SNEGSKA (reference sequence). V lost 6 bases and J 8 bases, leaving 13 bases between the germline ends. The length of the CDR3 is 11 residues. The CDR3 protein is CSAPGAGGYTF. CDR3 in DNA: TGCAGTGCCCCCGGGGCGGGGGGCTACACCTTC.

The chain is built from TRBV5-1 and TRBJ1-2; 7 nucleotides match TRBD1. The CDR3 sequence is 16 residues long. Unmatched junction bases numbered 9, after V lost 0 bases and J lost 4 bases. The germline V gene encodes CDR1 SGHRS and CDR2 YFSETQ. The CDR3 DNA reads TGCGCCAGCAGCTTGGGACAGGGAATACGGGCCTATGGCTACACCTTC. Its protein product is CASSLGQGIRAYGYTF.